This T cell receptor beta chain was sequenced in a study of vaccination and CD4 T cells after COVID-19. Study overall: Post-COVID draws followed diagnosis by a median roughly 93 days (range 35 to 161). Stimuli were overlapping spike peptide pools of SARS-CoV-2 and three common cold coronaviruses (HCoV-NL63, HCoV-OC43, HCoV-229E).

Sequenced with the Oncomine TCR Beta short-read assay was DNA taken from cultured CD4+ T cells. The genomic DNA was obtained from cultured CD4+ T cells by extraction with the QIAamp micro DNA kit. Via MiXCR, TCRdb re-called the PCR reads, giving one row per CDR3 protein. Here the sample spans 20,000 to 25,000 distinct CDR3 sequences, approximately 61% being singletons. Notes on this clonotype: No antigen is known for it.

Treatment specified: roughly 11-day PBMC culture with coronavirus spike peptide pools or control peptides (ViraFEST assay). Findings of the study overall: From a median of roughly 21 to 40, SARS-CoV-2-reactive clonotypes increased, though not significantly.

Material: CD4+ T cells from blood, cultured in vitro. The source is a human donor who had recovered from COVID-19.

The CDR3 loop reads CSAQSASGGHTEAFF. CDR3 bases: TGCAGTGCTCAAAGTGCGTCAGGGGGCCACACTGAAGCTTTCTTT. The V gene is TRBV20-1, the J gene TRBJ1-1, with TRBD1 matching over 8 bases. Germline-derived CDR1 and CDR2 are DFQATT and SNEGSKA (reference sequence). The CDR3 has 15 residues. Trimming at V came to 5 bases and at J to 3 bases, leaving 11 bases not matched to a gene.